This TCR beta chain was observed in a study of tumor-infiltrating lymphocytes in primary liver carcinoma. Study overall: Sequencing of the samples generated roughly 3.5 to 7.13 million productive TCRbeta reads, with similar yields across tissue types.

This clonotype has a count of ten or more. It was from approximately 20-30 mg of unsorted bulk tissue that RNA and DNA were co-extracted. The patients lived with chronic HBV infection and had not yet received any treatment. Each of the tumor samples contained in excess of 85% viable tumor cells. The CDR3 has 17 residues. The ends lost 5 bases at V and 5 bases at J; junction bases unmatched: 16. Germline assignment: CDR1 SGHAT and CDR2 FQNNGV. Researchers generated TCR beta cDNA from approximately 520 ng of total RNA, relying on a constant-region primer. Amplification in three nested multiplex PCR rounds with slightly modified ARM-PCR gave rise to TCR beta libraries. Primers for the first two PCR rounds were TRBV1-TRBV30 forward primers and a C-beta reverse primer (approximately 10 cycles per round). TCRdb ran MiXCR on the multiplex PCR reads and lists one entry per CDR3 protein. The sample shows some 30,000 distinct CDR3 sequences, less than 75% of them seen only once.

Material: liver tumor tissue from sampling region 3. Stated subset: tumor region T3, left-lateral pole. This TCR was recovered from a woman aged 30 to 39 with primary liver carcinoma and hepatitis B virus infection. The chain carries TRBV11-2 and TRBJ2-3, with TRBD2 matching over 7 bases. In nucleotides, the CDR3 is TGTGCCAGCAGCCCGAATCGCGGGAGCTGGTTAGGAGATACGCAGTATTTT. Translation: CASSPNRGSWLGDTQYF. The whole variable domain, remainder taken from reference TRBV11-2 and TRBJ2-3, is EAGVAQSPRYKIIEKRQSVAFWCNPISGHATLYWYQQILGQGPKLLIQFQNNGVVDDSQLPKDRFSAERLKGVDSTLKIQPAKLEDSAVYLCASSPNRGSWLGDTQYFGPGTRLTVL.